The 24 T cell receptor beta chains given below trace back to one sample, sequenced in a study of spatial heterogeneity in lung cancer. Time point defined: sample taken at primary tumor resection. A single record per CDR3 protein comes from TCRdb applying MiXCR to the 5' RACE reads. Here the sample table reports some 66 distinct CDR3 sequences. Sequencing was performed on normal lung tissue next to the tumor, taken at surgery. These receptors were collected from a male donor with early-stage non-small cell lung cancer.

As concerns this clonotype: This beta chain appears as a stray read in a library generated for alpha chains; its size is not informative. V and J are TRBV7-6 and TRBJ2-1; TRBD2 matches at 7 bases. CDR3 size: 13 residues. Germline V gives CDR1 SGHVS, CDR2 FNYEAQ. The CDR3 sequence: CASRTRANGEQFF. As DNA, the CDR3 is TGTGCTTCCCGGACTAGGGCGAACGGTGAGCAGTTCTTC. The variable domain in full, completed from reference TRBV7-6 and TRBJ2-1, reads GAGVSQSPRYKVTKRGQDVALRCDPISGHVSLYWYRQALGQGPEFLTYFNYEAQQDKSGLPNDRFSAERPEGSISTLTIQRTEQRDSAMYRCASRTRANGEQFFGPGTRLTVL.

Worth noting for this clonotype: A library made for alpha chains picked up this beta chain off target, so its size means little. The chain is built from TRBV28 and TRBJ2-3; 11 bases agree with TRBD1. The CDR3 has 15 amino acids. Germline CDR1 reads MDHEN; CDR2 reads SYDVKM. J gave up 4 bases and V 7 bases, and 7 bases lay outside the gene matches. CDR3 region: CASIERDRGADTQYF. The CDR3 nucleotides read TGTGCCAGCATCGAGCGGGACAGGGGGGCAGATACGCAGTATTTT. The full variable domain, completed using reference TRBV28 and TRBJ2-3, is DVKVTQSSRYLVKRTGEKVFLECVQDMDHENMFWYRQDPGLGLRLIYFSYDVKMKEKGDIPEGYSVSREKKERFSLILESASTNQTSMYLCASIERDRGADTQYFGPGTRLTVL.

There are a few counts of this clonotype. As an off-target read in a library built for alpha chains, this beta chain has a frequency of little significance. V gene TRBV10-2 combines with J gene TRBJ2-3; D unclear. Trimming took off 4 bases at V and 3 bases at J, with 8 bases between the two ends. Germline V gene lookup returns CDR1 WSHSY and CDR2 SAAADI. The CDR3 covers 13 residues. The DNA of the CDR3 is TGCGCCAGCAGTGTTTGGGTAACAGATACGCAGTATTTT. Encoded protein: CASSVWVTDTQYF.

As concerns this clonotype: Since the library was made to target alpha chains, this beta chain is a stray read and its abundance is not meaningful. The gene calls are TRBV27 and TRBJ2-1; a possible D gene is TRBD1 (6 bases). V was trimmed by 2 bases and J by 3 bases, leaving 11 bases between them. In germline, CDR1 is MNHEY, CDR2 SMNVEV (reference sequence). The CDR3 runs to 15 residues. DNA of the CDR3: TGTGCCAGCAGTTTACCAGGGGAAGGCTACAATGAGCAGTTCTTC. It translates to CASSLPGEGYNEQFF.

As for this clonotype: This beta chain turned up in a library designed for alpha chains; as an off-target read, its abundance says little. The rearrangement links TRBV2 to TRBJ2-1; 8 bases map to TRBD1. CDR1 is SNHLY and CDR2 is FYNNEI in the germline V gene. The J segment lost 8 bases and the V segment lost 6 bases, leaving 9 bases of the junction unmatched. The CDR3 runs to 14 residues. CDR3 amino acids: CASSRGQDVDEQFF. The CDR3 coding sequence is TGTGCCAGCAGCAGGGGACAGGATGTAGATGAGCAGTTCTTC. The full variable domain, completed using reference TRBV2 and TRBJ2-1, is EPEVTQTPSHQVTQMGQEVILRCVPISNHLYFYWYRQILGQKVEFLVSFYNNEISEKSEIFDDQFSVERPDGSNFTLKIRSTKLEDSAMYFCASSRGQDVDEQFFGPGTRLTVL.

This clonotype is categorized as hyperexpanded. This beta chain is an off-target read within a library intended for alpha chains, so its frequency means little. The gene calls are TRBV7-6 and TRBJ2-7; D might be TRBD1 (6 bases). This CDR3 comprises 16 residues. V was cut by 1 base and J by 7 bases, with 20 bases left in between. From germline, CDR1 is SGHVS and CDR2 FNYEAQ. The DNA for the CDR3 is TGTGCCAGCAGCTTAGGGGGGCCCGTGACAGTAAATGAGCAGTACTTC. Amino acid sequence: CASSLGGPVTVNEQYF.

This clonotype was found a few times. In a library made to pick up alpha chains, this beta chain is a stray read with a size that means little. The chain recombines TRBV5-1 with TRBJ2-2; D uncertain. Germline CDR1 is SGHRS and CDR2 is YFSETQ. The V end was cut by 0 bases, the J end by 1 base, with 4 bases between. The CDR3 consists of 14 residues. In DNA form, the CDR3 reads TGCGCCAGCAGCTTGGACGGGAACACCGGGGAGCTGTTTTTT. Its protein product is CASSLDGNTGELFF.

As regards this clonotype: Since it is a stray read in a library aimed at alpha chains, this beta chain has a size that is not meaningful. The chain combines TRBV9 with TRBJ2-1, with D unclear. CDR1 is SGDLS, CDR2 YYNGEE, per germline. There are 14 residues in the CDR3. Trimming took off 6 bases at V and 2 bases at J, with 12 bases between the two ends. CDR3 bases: TGTGCCAGCAACCTCCAAGGGACCTACAATGAGCAGTTCTTC. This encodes CASNLQGTYNEQFF.

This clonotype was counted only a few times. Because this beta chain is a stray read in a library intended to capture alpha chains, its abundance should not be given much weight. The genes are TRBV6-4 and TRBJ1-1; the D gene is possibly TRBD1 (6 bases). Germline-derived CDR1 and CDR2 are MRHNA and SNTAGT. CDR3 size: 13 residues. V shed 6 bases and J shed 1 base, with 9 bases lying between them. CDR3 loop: CASSLTGNTEAFF. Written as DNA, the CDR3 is TGTGCCAGCAGCCTGACAGGGAACACTGAAGCTTTCTTT.

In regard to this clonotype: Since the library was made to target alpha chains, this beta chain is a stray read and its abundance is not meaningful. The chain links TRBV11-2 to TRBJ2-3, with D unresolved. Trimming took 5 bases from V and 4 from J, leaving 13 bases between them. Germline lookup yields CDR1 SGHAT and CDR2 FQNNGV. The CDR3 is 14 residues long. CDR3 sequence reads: CASSPLASADTQYF. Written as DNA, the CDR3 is TGTGCCAGCAGCCCCCTCGCCTCCGCAGATACGCAGTATTTT.

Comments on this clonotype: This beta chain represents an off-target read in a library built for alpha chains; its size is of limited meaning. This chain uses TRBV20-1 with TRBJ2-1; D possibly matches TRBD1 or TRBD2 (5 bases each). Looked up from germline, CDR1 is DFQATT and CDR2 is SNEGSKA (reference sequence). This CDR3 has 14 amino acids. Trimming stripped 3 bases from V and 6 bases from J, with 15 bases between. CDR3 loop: CSASDGAHSNEQFF. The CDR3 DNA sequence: TGCAGTGCTAGTGACGGGGCTCACAGCAATGAGCAGTTCTTC.

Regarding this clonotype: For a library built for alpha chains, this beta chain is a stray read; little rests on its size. The CDR3 DNA follows: TGCGCCAGCACGGACGGAGCCTCCGGGAACGAGCAGTACTTC. Amino acid sequence: CASTDGASGNEQYF. This chain links TRBV5-1 with TRBJ2-7, with TRBD2 as a possible D gene (5 bases). Germline CDR1 reads SGHRS; CDR2 reads YFSETQ. Trimming took off 6 bases at V and 5 bases at J, with 18 bases between the two ends. This CDR3 spans 14 amino acids.

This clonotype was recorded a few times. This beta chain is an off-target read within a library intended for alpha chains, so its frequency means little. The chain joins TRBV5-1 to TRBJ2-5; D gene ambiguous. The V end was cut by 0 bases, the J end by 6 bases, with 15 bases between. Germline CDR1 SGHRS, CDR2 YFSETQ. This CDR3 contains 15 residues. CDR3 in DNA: TGCGCCAGCAGCTTGGTGCAAGGGCTTGAACAGACCCAGTACTTC. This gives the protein CASSLVQGLEQTQYF.

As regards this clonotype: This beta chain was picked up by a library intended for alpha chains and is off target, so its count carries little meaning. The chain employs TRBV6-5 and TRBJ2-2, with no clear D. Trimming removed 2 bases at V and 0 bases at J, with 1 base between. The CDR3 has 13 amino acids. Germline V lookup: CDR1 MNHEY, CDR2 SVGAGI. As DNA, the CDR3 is TGTGCCAGCAGTTACGCGAACACCGGGGAGCTGTTTTTT. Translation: CASSYANTGELFF.

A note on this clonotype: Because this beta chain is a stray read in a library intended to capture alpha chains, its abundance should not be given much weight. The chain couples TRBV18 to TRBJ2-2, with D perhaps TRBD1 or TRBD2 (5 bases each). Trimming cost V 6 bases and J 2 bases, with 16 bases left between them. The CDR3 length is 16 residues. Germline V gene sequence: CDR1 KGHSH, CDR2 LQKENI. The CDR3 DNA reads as TGTGCCAGCTCCGGGACCGGCTACGATAACACCGGGGAGCTGTTTTTT. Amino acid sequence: CASSGTGYDNTGELFF.

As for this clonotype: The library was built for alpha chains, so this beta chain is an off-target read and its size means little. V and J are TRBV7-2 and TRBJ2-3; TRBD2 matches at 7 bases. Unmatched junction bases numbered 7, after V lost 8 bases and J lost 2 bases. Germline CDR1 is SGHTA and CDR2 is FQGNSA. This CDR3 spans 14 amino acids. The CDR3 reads CASGSSGSTDTQYF. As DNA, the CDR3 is TGTGCCAGCGGATCTAGCGGCTCCACAGATACGCAGTATTTT.

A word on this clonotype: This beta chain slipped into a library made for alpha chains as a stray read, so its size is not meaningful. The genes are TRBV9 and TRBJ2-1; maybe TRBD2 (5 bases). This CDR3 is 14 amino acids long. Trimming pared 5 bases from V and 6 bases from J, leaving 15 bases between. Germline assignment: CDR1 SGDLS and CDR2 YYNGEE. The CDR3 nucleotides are TGTGCCAGCAGTCCTAGCAGTGAGTTCAATGAGCAGTTCTTC. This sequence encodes CASSPSSEFNEQFF.

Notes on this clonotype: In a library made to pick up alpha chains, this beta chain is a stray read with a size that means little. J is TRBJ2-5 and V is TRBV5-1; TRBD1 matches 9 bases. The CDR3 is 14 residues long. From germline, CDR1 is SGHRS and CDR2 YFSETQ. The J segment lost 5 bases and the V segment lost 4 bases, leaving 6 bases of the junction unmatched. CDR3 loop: CASSPGTGQETQYF. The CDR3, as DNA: TGCGCCAGCAGCCCCGGGACAGGGCAGGAGACCCAGTACTTC.

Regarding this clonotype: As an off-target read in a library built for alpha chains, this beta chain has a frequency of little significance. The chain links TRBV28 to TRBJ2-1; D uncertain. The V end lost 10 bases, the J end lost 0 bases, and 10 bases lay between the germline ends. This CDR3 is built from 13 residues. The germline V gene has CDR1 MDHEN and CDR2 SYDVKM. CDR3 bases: TGTGCCATCAACAGCCCCTCCTACAATGAGCAGTTCTTC. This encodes CAINSPSYNEQFF.

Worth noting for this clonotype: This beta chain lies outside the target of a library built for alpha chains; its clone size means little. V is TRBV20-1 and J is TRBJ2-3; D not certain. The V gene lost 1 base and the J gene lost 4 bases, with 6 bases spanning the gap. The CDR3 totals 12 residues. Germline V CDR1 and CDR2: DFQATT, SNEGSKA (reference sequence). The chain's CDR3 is CSARGYADTQYF. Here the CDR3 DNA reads TGCAGTGCTAGAGGATATGCAGATACGCAGTATTTT.

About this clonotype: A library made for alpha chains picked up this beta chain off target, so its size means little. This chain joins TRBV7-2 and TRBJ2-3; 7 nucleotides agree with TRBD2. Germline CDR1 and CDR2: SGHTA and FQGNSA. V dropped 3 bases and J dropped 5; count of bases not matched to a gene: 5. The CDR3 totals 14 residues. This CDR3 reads CASSLGGSRDTQYF. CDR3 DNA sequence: TGTGCCAGCAGCTTGGGCGGGAGTAGAGATACGCAGTATTTT.

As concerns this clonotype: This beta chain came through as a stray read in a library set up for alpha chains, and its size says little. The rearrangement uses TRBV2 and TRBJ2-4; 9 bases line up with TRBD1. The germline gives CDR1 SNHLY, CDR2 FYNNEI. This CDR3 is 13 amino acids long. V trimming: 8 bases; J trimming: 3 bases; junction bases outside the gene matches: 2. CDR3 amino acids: CASLDRGKNIQYF. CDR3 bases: TGTGCCAGCTTGGACAGGGGCAAAAACATTCAGTACTTC. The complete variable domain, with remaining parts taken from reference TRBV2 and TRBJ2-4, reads EPEVTQTPSHQVTQMGQEVILRCVPISNHLYFYWYRQILGQKVEFLVSFYNNEISEKSEIFDDQFSVERPDGSNFTLKIRSTKLEDSAMYFCASLDRGKNIQYFGAGTRLSVL.

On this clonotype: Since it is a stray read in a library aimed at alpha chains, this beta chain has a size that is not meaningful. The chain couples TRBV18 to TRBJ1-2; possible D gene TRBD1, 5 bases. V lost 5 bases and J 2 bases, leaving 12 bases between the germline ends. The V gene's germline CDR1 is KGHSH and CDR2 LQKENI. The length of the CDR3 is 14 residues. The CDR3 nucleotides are TGTGCCAGCTCAAGGGACCGTGAGAACTATGGCTACACCTTC. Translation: CASSRDRENYGYTF.

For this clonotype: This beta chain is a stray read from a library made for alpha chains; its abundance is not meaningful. CDR3 protein: CSVVPGIEAFF. The CDR3 nucleotides are TGCAGCGTTGTTCCGGGGATTGAAGCTTTCTTT. The rearrangement links TRBV29-1 to TRBJ1-1; D gene ambiguous. Trimming removed 4 bases from V and 7 bases from J, with 10 bases in between. CDR3 length: 11 amino acids. CDR1 and CDR2 (germline): SQVTM, ANQGSEA.